The 4 T cell receptor beta chains below come from one sample, sequenced in a study of blood T cell repertoires in COVID-19. The assay was immunoSEQ multiplex PCR, and TCRdb's table has in-frame clones only and misses some. The sample shows around 200,000 clones, roughly 77% of them seen only once. Sequencing input: peripheral blood. These TCRs come from a woman aged 40 to 50 with COVID-19, enrolled during active disease.

The rearrangement joins TRBV28 to TRBJ2-2; D is ambiguous. The V gene's germline CDR1 is MDHEN and CDR2 SYDVKM. The CDR3 contains 13 residues. The V end lost 3 bases, the J end lost 2 bases, and 4 bases lay between the germline ends. CDR3 protein: CASSFSNTGELFF. The CDR3, as DNA: TGTGCCAGCAGTTTCTCTAACACCGGGGAGCTGTTTTTT.

The chain links TRBV5-1 to TRBJ2-2; possible D gene TRBD2, 5 bases. Trimming left V 0 bases short and J 4 bases short, with 7 bases between. The V gene's germline CDR1 is SGHRS and CDR2 YFSETQ. The CDR3 covers 14 residues. The CDR3 protein is CASSLVEATGELFF. The CDR3 region has the DNA TGCGCCAGCAGCTTGGTGGAGGCCACCGGGGAGCTGTTTTTT.

The chain employs TRBV6-1 and TRBJ2-5; TRBD2 aligns across 10 bases. Trimming cost V 0 bases and J 2 bases; bases outside gene matches: 6. Germline lookup yields CDR1 MNHNS and CDR2 SASEGT. The CDR3 sequence is 17 residues long. The CDR3 loop is CASSEAGLSGGQETQYF. The CDR3 DNA reads TGTGCCAGCAGTGAAGCGGGCCTTAGCGGGGGGCAAGAGACCCAGTACTTC.

The chain combines TRBV29-1 with TRBJ2-1, with D perhaps matching TRBD2 (6 bases). The germline CDR1 and CDR2 sequences are SQVTM and ANQGSEA. The CDR3 extends over 11 amino acids. Trimming stripped 7 bases from V and 9 bases from J, with 13 bases between. CDR3 protein: CSEGGPGEQFF. The CDR3 nucleotides read TGCAGCGAAGGAGGGCCAGGTGAGCAGTTCTTC.